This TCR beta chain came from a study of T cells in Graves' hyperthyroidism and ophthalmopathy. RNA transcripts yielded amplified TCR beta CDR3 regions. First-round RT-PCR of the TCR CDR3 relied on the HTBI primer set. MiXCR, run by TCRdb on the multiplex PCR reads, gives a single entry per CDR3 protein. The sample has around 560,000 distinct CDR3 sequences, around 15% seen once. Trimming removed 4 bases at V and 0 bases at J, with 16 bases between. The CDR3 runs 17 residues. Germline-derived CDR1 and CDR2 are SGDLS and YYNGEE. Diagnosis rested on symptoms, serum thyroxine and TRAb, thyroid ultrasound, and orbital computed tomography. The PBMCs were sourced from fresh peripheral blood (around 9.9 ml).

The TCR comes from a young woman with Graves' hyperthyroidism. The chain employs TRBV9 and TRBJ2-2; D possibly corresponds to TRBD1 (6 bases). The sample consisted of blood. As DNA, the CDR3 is TGTGCCAGCAGCCCCCCCACAGGGCACTCGAACACCGGGGAGCTGTTTTTT. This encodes CASSPPTGHSNTGELFF.